These 2 T cell receptor beta chains came from one sample sequenced in a study of beta chain features in type 1 diabetes. The authors reverse transcribed all of the isolated RNA, so sequencing captured expressed TCRB transcripts. TCRdb's copy holds only in-frame clones and misses some; the assay was immunoSEQ multiplex PCR. The sample lists approximately 18,000 clones, approximately 50% occurring once. The sample comprised stem cell memory CD4+ T cells from blood. The receptors were sampled from a man aged 18 to 29 in good health.

The CDR3 region is CASSLGRVSSYEQYF. CDR3 nucleotides: TGTGCCAGCTCCCTCGGGCGGGTGAGCTCCTACGAGCAGTACTTC. This chain uses TRBV7-2 with TRBJ2-7, with D possibly matching TRBD2 (5 bases). This CDR3 has 15 residues. Germline V CDR1 and CDR2: SGHTA, FQGNSA. The V end was cut by 8 bases, the J end by 0 bases, with 17 bases between.

The rearrangement links TRBV1 to TRBJ2-7; TRBD2 was called by the table and not checked on the DNA. TRBV1 is listed as a pseudogene. The CDR3 consists of 16 residues. The CDR3 protein is CTSSQVILVERYEQYF. The CDR3 coding sequence is TGCACCAGCAGCCAAGTTATACTAGTCGAGCGCTACGAGCAGTACTTC.